Included here is one TCR beta chain sequence, with context. Its antigen is unknown. The V end was cut by 5 bases, the J end by 5 bases, with 18 bases between. The CDR3 has 15 residues. Germline-derived CDR1 and CDR2 are SGHVS and FQNEAQ. The source of the sample is a study of cytomegalovirus exposure and HLA in healthy donors. Study findings and constraints: Most of the CMV-associated TCR beta chains (in a later analysis) appeared to be HLA-restricted. Sequence variants that were highly shared formed a cluster that was likely a sequencing artifact. In terms of immune exposure information, only CMV serostatus was available.

PCR employed 60 Vbeta and 13 Jbeta primers. The assay was immunoSEQ multiplex PCR, and TCRdb's table has in-frame clones only and misses some. This table holds under 200,000 clones, about four fifths found once. This sequence joins TRBV7-8 and TRBJ1-2; no clear D gene. The sequence derives from a woman under 40 in good health and CMV-seropositive. Sequences were obtained from PBMCs. Written as DNA, the CDR3 is TGTGCCAGCAGCCCGTTGGCGGGAGCCGATTATGGCTACACCTTC. Translation gives CASSPLAGADYGYTF.